The 26 T cell receptor beta chains reported below all come from one sample, sequenced in a study of shared clonotypes between healthy human individuals. The repertoire was sequenced with immunoSEQ multiplex PCR; TCRdb's copy has only in-frame clones and lacks some. The table records more than 400,000 clones, approximately 78% of them present only once. Sequencing was performed on PBMCs. The receptors originated from a woman in her thirties or forties in good health. Some clones in this sample may be carry-over from other donors' samples.

The chain carries TRBV4-3 and TRBJ1-1, with a weak D call TRBD1 (6 bases). CDR1 and CDR2 (germline): LGHNA, YSLEER. V was trimmed by 6 bases and J by 5 bases, leaving 7 bases between them. The CDR3 spans 11 residues. CDR3 nucleotides: TGCGCCAGCAGAGGGGGGACTGAAGCTTTCTTT. Translation gives CASRGGTEAFF.

The V gene is TRBV7-7, the J gene TRBJ2-2; 9 bases map to TRBD1. Trimming took 5 bases from V and 7 from J; bases not matched to a gene: 8. The germline gives CDR1 SSHAT, CDR2 FNYEAQ (reference sequence). The CDR3 runs to 15 residues. CDR3 residues: CASSPRDREYGELFF. The CDR3 DNA follows: TGTGCCAGCAGCCCCCGGGACAGGGAGTACGGGGAGCTGTTTTTT.

The chain employs TRBV30 and TRBJ2-1, with D perhaps TRBD1 or TRBD2 (5 bases each). V was pared by 0 bases and J by 1 base, with 19 bases between. This CDR3 spans 18 amino acids. The germline CDR1 and CDR2 sequences are GTSNPN and SVGIG (reference sequence). CDR3 bases: TGTGCCTGGAGTGTACTGTCCCAGGGACCTGAGTCCTACAATGAGCAGTTCTTC. Translating it yields CAWSVLSQGPESYNEQFF.

The chain carries TRBV10-3 and TRBJ2-2; a possible D gene is TRBD2 (7 bases). The V end lost 5 bases, the J end lost 1 base, and 14 bases lay between the germline ends. This CDR3 has 16 residues. Germline-derived CDR1 and CDR2 are ENHRY and SYGVKD. The CDR3 loop is CAISKGGDLNTGELFF. DNA for the CDR3: TGTGCCATCAGTAAAGGGGGGGATTTGAACACCGGGGAGCTGTTTTTT.

This clone appeared a few times. The CDR3 here is CASSAPGTAGNTIYF. Here the CDR3 DNA reads TGTGCCAGCAGCGCCCCCGGGACGGCTGGAAACACCATATATTTT. V is TRBV9 and J is TRBJ1-3, with D tentatively TRBD1 (5 bases). The CDR3 is 15 residues long. Trimming cost V 3 bases and J 2 bases, with 12 bases left between them. Germline assignment: CDR1 SGDLS and CDR2 YYNGEE.

V usage is TRBV11-2 and J usage is TRBJ2-7; 8 nucleotides agree with TRBD2. This CDR3 comprises 14 residues. Germline V gene lookup returns CDR1 SGHAT and CDR2 FQNNGV. Trimming cost V 7 bases and J 0 bases; bases outside gene matches: 5. The CDR3 DNA is TGTGCCAGCACCCTGGGACTAGACTCCTACGAGCAGTACTTC. Its protein is CASTLGLDSYEQYF.

This clone was picked up one time. Additional DNA sequences in this sample encode the identical CDR3. The rearrangement links TRBV7-8 to TRBJ2-1, with TRBD2 identical over 8 bases. CDR1 is SGHVS, CDR2 FQNEAQ, per germline. V lost 0 bases to trimming and J lost 6 bases; unmatched junction nucleotides: 1. This CDR3 comprises 14 residues. CDR3 nucleotides: TGTGCCAGCAGCTTAGCGACTAGCGCCAATGAGCAGTTCTTC. Protein product: CASSLATSANEQFF.

The chain recombines TRBV2 with TRBJ1-1, with TRBD1 matching over 7 bases. Per the germline V gene, CDR1 is SNHLY and CDR2 is FYNNEI. The CDR3 runs 14 residues. V dropped 6 bases and J dropped 1; count of bases not matched to a gene: 5. CDR3 residues: CASRAGQQNTEAFF. In DNA form, the CDR3 reads TGTGCCAGCAGGGCGGGACAGCAGAACACTGAAGCTTTCTTT.

For this clone: The likely explanation is a read error, given a far larger clone one base away. The V and J genes are TRBV2 and TRBJ1-5, with D tentatively TRBD1 (6 bases). CDR3 length: 14 amino acids. Germline V CDR1 and CDR2: SNHLY, FYNNEI. V was trimmed by 6 bases and J by 6 bases, leaving 15 bases between them. For the CDR3, the DNA is TGTGCCAGCAGCCCGAGGGGGGAGGCTCAGCCCCAGCATTTT. Encoded protein: CASSPRGEAQPQHF.

This clone was observed a few times. This CDR3 reads CASSPSGISGNTIYF. CDR3 nucleotide sequence: TGTGCCAGCTCACCTTCTGGGATATCTGGAAACACCATATATTTT. This sequence joins TRBV18 and TRBJ1-3; D is undetermined. Germline V gene sequence: CDR1 KGHSH, CDR2 LQKENI. CDR3 size: 15 residues. Trimming stripped 3 bases from V and 1 base from J, with 10 bases between.

The V gene is TRBV5-1, the J gene TRBJ1-1; maybe TRBD1 (5 bases). Germline CDR1 and CDR2: SGHRS and YFSETQ. The CDR3 is made up of 15 amino acids. Trimming shortened V by 0 bases and J by 0 bases, and 9 bases separated the two germline ends. CDR3 region: CASSLAEGLNTEAFF. CDR3 DNA sequence: TGCGCCAGCAGCTTGGCCGAGGGACTGAACACTGAAGCTTTCTTT.

The chain uses TRBV30 and TRBJ1-5; D not certain. Trimming removed 2 bases at V and 1 base at J, with 6 bases between. The CDR3 sequence is 13 residues long. CDR1 and CDR2 (germline): GTSNPN, SVGIG (reference sequence). The CDR3 DNA follows: TGTGCCTGGAGTCGGATCAGCAATCAGCCCCAGCATTTT. Translated: CAWSRISNQPQHF. The entire variable domain, with the rest obtained from reference TRBV30 and TRBJ1-5, is as follows: SQTIHQWPATLVQPVGSPLSLECTVEGTSNPNLYWYRQAAGRGLQLLFYSVGIGQISSEVPQNLSASRPQDRQFILSSKKLLLSDSGFYLCAWSRISNQPQHFGDGTRLSIL.

CDR3 region: CASTPGFGRGDTYEQYF. CDR3 DNA sequence: TGTGCCAGCACCCCGGGCTTTGGGAGGGGAGACACCTACGAGCAGTACTTC. The rearrangement uses TRBV11-2 and TRBJ2-7; 7 bases fit TRBD2. CDR3 length: 17 amino acids. Losses at the gene ends were 7 bases for V and 2 bases for J; bases not matched to a gene: 17. Germline values: CDR1 SGHAT, CDR2 FQNNGV.

This clone was observed a few times. The chain recombines TRBV7-2 with TRBJ2-7; 9 nucleotides match TRBD2. Germline V gene sequence: CDR1 SGHTA, CDR2 FQGNSA. The CDR3 length is 15 residues. V dropped 2 bases and J dropped 2; count of bases not matched to a gene: 4. The CDR3 spells CASSLSSSGTYEQYF. The DNA for the CDR3 is TGTGCCAGCAGCTTAAGCTCTAGCGGGACCTACGAGCAGTACTTC.

This clone turned up a few times. The chain has TRBV19 and TRBJ1-1; no clear D. Trimming stripped 6 bases from V and 3 bases from J, with 8 bases between. There are 12 residues in the CDR3. Per germline, CDR1 LNHDA and CDR2 SQIVND (reference sequence). The CDR3 sequence is CASRGSHTEAFF. DNA for the CDR3: TGTGCCAGTAGGGGGTCTCACACTGAAGCTTTCTTT. The complete variable domain, with remaining parts taken from reference TRBV19 and TRBJ1-1, reads DGGITQSPKYLFRKEGQNVTLSCEQNLNHDAMYWYRQDPGQGLRLIYYSQIVNDFQKGDIAEGYSVSREKKESFPLTVTSAQKNPTAFYLCASRGSHTEAFFGQGTRLTVV.

V is TRBV5-4 and J is TRBJ1-2, with 8 bases matching TRBD1. Germline CDR1 SGHNT, CDR2 YYREEE (reference sequence). The V gene end was trimmed by 4 bases and the J gene end by 3 bases; junction bases not matched to a gene: 5. This CDR3 spans 14 amino acids. The CDR3: CASSNKQGDYGYTF. CDR3 nucleotide sequence: TGTGCCAGCAGCAACAAACAGGGGGACTATGGCTACACCTTC.

This clone has only a few counts. The CDR3 nucleotides are TGTGCCAGCAGCCACATCACAGATACGCAGTATTTT. It specifies CASSHITDTQYF. V usage is TRBV14 and J usage is TRBJ2-3; D is uncertain. The CDR3 has 12 residues. CDR1 and CDR2 (germline): SGHDN, FVKESK. With 3 bases removed from V and 2 bases from J, the gap between germline ends came to 3 bases.

The V gene is TRBV4-1, the J gene TRBJ2-1, with a weak D call TRBD2 (6 bases). Germline V gene lookup returns CDR1 MGHRA and CDR2 YSYEKL. V dropped 2 bases and J dropped 7 bases, with 12 bases sitting between them. The CDR3 has 14 residues. CDR3 in DNA: TGCGCCAGCAGCCAACCGGGACTGAAAAATGAGCAGTTCTTC. Protein product: CASSQPGLKNEQFF.

This chain joins TRBV7-6 and TRBJ1-1; D gene ambiguous. Germline V gene lookup returns CDR1 SGHVS and CDR2 FNYEAQ. This CDR3 region has 14 residues. V lost 0 bases and J 3 bases, leaving 8 bases between the germline ends. The CDR3 DNA sequence: TGTGCCAGCAGCTTAGCGGGGTTGGACACTGAAGCTTTCTTT. Protein product: CASSLAGLDTEAFF.

The CDR3 bases are TGTGCCAGCCAGGCGGGACTAGCGGGAGTATCCGAGCAGTACTTC. As protein: CASQAGLAGVSEQYF. The chain is built from TRBV7-9 and TRBJ2-7; 14 bases are a match to TRBD2. CDR1 SEHNR and CDR2 FQNEAQ come from the germline V gene (reference sequence). The J segment lost 6 bases and the V segment lost 8 bases, leaving 9 bases of the junction unmatched. The CDR3 covers 15 residues. Drawing the rest from reference TRBV7-9 and TRBJ2-7, the complete variable domain is DTGVSQNPRHKITKRGQNVTFRCDPISEHNRLYWYRQTLGQGPEFLTYFQNEAQLEKSRLLSDRFSAERPKGSFSTLEIQRTEQGDSAMYLCASQAGLAGVSEQYFGPGTRLTVT.

The chain recombines TRBV15 with TRBJ2-3; D might be TRBD2 (5 bases). The CDR3 is 15 residues long. V dropped 5 bases and J dropped 2 bases, with 14 bases sitting between them. CDR1 is LNHNV and CDR2 is YYDKDF in the germline V gene (reference sequence). The CDR3 DNA follows: TGTGCCACCAGCCCTGGCCAGCGGTACACAGATACGCAGTATTTT. Amino acids: CATSPGQRYTDTQYF. Variable domain in full (rest from reference TRBV15 and TRBJ2-3): DAMVIQNPRYQVTQFGKPVTLSCSQTLNHNVMYWYQQKSSQAPKLLFHYYDKDFNNEADTPDNFQSRRPNTSFCFLDIRSPGLGDTAMYLCATSPGQRYTDTQYFGPGTRLTVL.

The chain carries TRBV29-1 and TRBJ2-3, with 10 bases fitting TRBD2. The CDR3 totals 14 residues. J was trimmed by 2 bases and V by 8 bases; bases with no gene match: 7. Germline CDR1 SQVTM, CDR2 ANQGSEA. CDR3 region: CSSTAGGLTDTQYF. CDR3 coding DNA: TGCAGCTCCACAGCGGGAGGGCTCACAGATACGCAGTATTTT.

This chain uses TRBV6-5 with TRBJ2-7; 11 positions agree with TRBD2. CDR1 and CDR2 (germline): MNHEY, SVGAGI. This CDR3 region has 15 residues. Germline trimming cut 8 bases from V and 1 base from J; bases unmatched to any gene: 7. CDR3 sequence reads: CASEGTSGSSYEQYF. The CDR3 DNA reads as TGTGCCAGCGAAGGAACTAGCGGGAGTTCCTACGAGCAGTACTTC.

The gene calls are TRBV2 and TRBJ1-4, with TRBD1 as a possible D gene (5 bases). The CDR3 runs to 14 residues. Germline CDR1 is SNHLY and CDR2 is FYNNEI. V was clipped by 8 bases and J by 5 bases, with 15 bases between them. The CDR3 coding sequence is TGTGCCAGCCGTCAGGGACGGTTGAATGAAAAACTGTTTTTT. Protein sequence: CASRQGRLNEKLFF.

This clone was seen a few times. The chain is built from TRBV6-1 and TRBJ2-7; no reliable D call. The V gene lost 0 bases and the J gene lost 3 bases, with 6 bases spanning the gap. The CDR3 has 13 amino acids. Germline-derived CDR1 and CDR2 are MNHNS and SASEGT. CDR3 sequence (DNA): TGTGCCAGCAGTGAAGCAGGTTACTACGAGCAGTACTTC. As protein: CASSEAGYYEQYF.

Only one count was recorded for this clone. This chain joins TRBV7-2 and TRBJ2-1; TRBD2 matches at 11 bases. Germline V gene data show CDR1 as SGHTA and CDR2 as FQGNSA. Trimming cost V 5 bases and J 4 bases; bases outside gene matches: 1. This CDR3 contains 14 residues. The CDR3 protein is CASSGTSGYNEQFF. CDR3 bases: TGTGCCAGCAGCGGGACTAGCGGTTACAATGAGCAGTTCTTC.